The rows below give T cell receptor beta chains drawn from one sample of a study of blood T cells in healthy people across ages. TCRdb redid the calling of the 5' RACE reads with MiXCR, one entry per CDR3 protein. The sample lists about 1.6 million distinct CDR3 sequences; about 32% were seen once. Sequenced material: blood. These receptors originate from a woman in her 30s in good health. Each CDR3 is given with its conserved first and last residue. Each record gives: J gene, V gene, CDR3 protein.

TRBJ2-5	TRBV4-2	CAYSQERRRGSAQYF
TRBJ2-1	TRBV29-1	CSVDNGWDQFF
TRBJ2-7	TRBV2	CASRDGLAGVVHEQYF
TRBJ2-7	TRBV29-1	CSVGGDIYEQYF
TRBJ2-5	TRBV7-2	CASSLVFLAQETQYF
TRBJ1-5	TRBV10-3	CAISGGTRNQPQHF
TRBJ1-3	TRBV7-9	CTSSGYRGDSGNTIYF
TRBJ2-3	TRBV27	CASSFGPYRQYF
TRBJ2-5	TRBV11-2	CASSLYPGESKETQYF
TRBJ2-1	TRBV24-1	CATSAADEQFF
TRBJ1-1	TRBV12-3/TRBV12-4	CASTLTGGSTEAFF
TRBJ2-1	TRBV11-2	CASTALGHDTYNEQFF
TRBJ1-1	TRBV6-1	CASIYMNTEAFF
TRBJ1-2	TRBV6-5	CASSRGRGLYDYGSTF
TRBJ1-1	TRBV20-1	CSALRWGDPNTEAFF
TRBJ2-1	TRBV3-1	CASGFDNEQFF
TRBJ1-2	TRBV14	CASSQGGSEANYGYTF
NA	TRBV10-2	CASWRTRGGEQYF
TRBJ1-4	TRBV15	CATSRGGGRIELFF
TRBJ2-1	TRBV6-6	CASSSLTGINEQFF
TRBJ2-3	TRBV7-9	CGSSFGGDTQYF
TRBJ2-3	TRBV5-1	CASSLTTPPDTQYF
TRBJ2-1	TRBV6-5	CASTSLVTYNEQFF
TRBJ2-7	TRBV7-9	CASSPRTGRGEQYF
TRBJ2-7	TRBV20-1	CSARARDRAYEQYF
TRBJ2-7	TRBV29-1	CSVTGTGVEQYF
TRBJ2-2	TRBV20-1	CSARGTGRNTGELFF
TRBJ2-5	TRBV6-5	CASSYSLWRTNSGETQYF
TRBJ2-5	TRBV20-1	CSAREASGTKTQYF
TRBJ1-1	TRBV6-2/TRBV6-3	CASRNRVNTEAFF
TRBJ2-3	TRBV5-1	CASSTETTDTQYF
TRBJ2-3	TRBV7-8	CASSLGGLQTDTQYF
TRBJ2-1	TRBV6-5	CASGGPGGNEQFF
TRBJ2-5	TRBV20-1	CSASRPGGLETQYF
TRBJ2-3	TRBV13	CASSATGVTDTQYF
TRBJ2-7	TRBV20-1	CSAMPIQRGGCEQYF
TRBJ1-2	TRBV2	CASRRGTAANYGYTF
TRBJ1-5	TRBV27	CASSFGQGRGQPQHF
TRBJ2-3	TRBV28	CASSSRGGTRYTDTQYF
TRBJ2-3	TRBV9	CASSVTGDTDTQYF
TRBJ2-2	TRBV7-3	CASSPVISGGKNTGELFF
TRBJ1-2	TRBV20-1	CSATTGDHGYTF
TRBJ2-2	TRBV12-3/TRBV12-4	CASSLALRTSRTGELFF
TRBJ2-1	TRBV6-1	CASTEVVLSSYNEQFF
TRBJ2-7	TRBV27	CASSLALLSHEQYF
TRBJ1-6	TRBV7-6	CASSWTEKGTPLHF
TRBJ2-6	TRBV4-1	CASSPFLGANVLTF
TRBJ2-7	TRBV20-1	CSARTVRTYEQYF
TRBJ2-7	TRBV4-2	CASSQEAASGAYEQYF
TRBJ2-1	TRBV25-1	CASSRDWGGEQFF
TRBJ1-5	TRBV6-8	CASSYSPGRRQPQHF
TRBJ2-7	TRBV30	CALRTGGYEQYF
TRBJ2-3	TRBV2	CASRTPSASTDTQYF
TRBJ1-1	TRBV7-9	CASSLGVQSEAFF
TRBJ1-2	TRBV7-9	CASSLPGADYGYTF